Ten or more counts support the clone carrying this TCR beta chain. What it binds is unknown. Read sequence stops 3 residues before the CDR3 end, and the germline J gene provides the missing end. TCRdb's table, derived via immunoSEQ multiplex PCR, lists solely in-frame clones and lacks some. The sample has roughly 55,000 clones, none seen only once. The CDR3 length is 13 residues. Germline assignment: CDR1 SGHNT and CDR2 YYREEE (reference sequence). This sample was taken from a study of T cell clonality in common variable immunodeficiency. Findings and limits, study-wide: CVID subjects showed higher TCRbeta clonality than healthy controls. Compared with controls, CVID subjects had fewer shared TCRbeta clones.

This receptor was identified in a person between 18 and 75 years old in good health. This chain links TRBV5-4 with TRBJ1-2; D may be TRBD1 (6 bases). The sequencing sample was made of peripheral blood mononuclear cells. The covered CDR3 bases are TGTGCCAGCAGCTTGAACAGGGAGCGGGGC. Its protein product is CASSLNRERG. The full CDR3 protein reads CASSLNRERGYTF.